Listed below are T cell receptor beta chains from one sample, sequenced in a study of blood T cell repertoires in COVID-19. Sequencing was performed with immunoSEQ multiplex PCR; in TCRdb, only in-frame clones are kept and a portion is missing. The profile shows under 200,000 clones, 65% to 90% of them singletons. Sequencing was done on a sample of peripheral blood. The receptors originated from a human donor in a cohort sampled during active COVID-19. The CDR3 runs from the conserved cysteine through the conserved F or W. Fields, in order: J gene, V gene, clone size, D gene, CDR3 protein, CDR3 DNA. D genes are given only for firm matches. Some rows have no size entry. The others give once, few or many, or a class for an expanded clone.

j_gene: TRBJ2-5
v_gene: TRBV7-2
abundance: once
d_gene: .
CDR3aa: CASSTPLSETQYF
CDR3nt: TGTGCCAGCAGCACCCCCCTGAGTGAGACCCAGTACTTC

j_gene: TRBJ2-7
v_gene: TRBV3-1/TRBV3-2
abundance: .
d_gene: TRBD2
CDR3aa: CASSQAVGGRNEQYF
CDR3nt: TGTGCCAGCAGCCAAGCGGTGGGAGGGAGAAACGAGCAGTACTTC

j_gene: TRBJ1-4
v_gene: TRBV2
abundance: .
d_gene: .
CDR3aa: CASRPANEKLFF
CDR3nt: TGTGCCAGCAGGCCGGCTAATGAAAAACTGTTTTTT

j_gene: TRBJ2-5
v_gene: TRBV10-3
abundance: .
d_gene: .
CDR3aa: CAIGSGSSEGETQYF
CDR3nt: TGTGCCATCGGATCCGGTTCTAGCGAGGGAGAGACCCAGTACTTC

j_gene: TRBJ1-2
v_gene: TRBV7-2
abundance: .
d_gene: TRBD1
CDR3aa: CASSLLQGAYGYTF
CDR3nt: TGTGCCAGCAGCTTACTGCAGGGGGCCTATGGCTACACCTTC

j_gene: TRBJ2-7
v_gene: TRBV4-3
abundance: .
d_gene: TRBD2
CDR3aa: CASSQLAGANYEQYF
CDR3nt: TGCGCCAGCAGCCAGCTAGCGGGAGCTAACTACGAGCAGTACTTC

j_gene: TRBJ1-2
v_gene: TRBV9
abundance: .
d_gene: TRBD1
CDR3aa: CASSAGQGPNYGYTF
CDR3nt: TGTGCCAGCAGCGCTGGACAGGGCCCTAACTATGGCTACACCTTC

j_gene: TRBJ2-1
v_gene: TRBV13
abundance: few
d_gene: TRBD1
CDR3aa: CASSSPGQYREQFF
CDR3nt: TGTGCCAGCAGCTCTCCGGGACAGTACAGGGAGCAGTTCTTC

j_gene: TRBJ2-1
v_gene: TRBV27
abundance: .
d_gene: TRBD1
CDR3aa: CASTTGGSYNEQFF
CDR3nt: TGTGCCAGCACTACAGGGGGTTCCTACAATGAGCAGTTCTTC

j_gene: TRBJ2-5
v_gene: TRBV24-1
abundance: .
d_gene: .
CDR3aa: CATSDPRTAQETQYF
CDR3nt: TGTGCCACCAGTGATCCTAGGACAGCCCAAGAGACCCAGTACTTC

j_gene: TRBJ2-3
v_gene: TRBV6-2/TRBV6-3
abundance: .
d_gene: .
CDR3aa: CASSYSSLATTDTQYF
CDR3nt: TGTGCCAGCAGTTACAGCTCATTAGCCACCACAGATACGCAGTATTTT

j_gene: TRBJ2-6
v_gene: TRBV10-3
abundance: .
d_gene: TRBD1
CDR3aa: CAISESGTGRPGANVLTF
CDR3nt: TGTGCCATCAGTGAGTCAGGGACAGGGCGCCCTGGGGCCAACGTCCTGACTTTC

j_gene: TRBJ1-1
v_gene: TRBV6-5
abundance: .
d_gene: .
CDR3aa: CASSYEAGVMNTEAFF
CDR3nt: TGTGCCAGCAGTTACGAGGCAGGGGTTATGAACACTGAAGCTTTCTTT

j_gene: TRBJ1-2
v_gene: TRBV6-5
abundance: .
d_gene: .
CDR3aa: CASAASMSYGYTF
CDR3nt: TGTGCCAGTGCCGCATCTATGAGTTATGGCTACACCTTC

j_gene: TRBJ2-7
v_gene: TRBV3-1/TRBV3-2
abundance: few
d_gene: .
CDR3aa: CASSPGLEALYEQYF
CDR3nt: TGTGCCAGCAGCCCCGGCCTTGAGGCCCTCTACGAGCAGTACTTC

j_gene: TRBJ1-5
v_gene: TRBV28
abundance: once
d_gene: .
CDR3aa: CASSSSRGYNQPQHF
CDR3nt: TGTGCCAGCAGTTCATCACGGGGGTACAATCAGCCCCAGCATTTT

j_gene: TRBJ2-1
v_gene: TRBV4-2
abundance: .
d_gene: TRBD2
CDR3aa: CASSLSGTSSYNEQFF
CDR3nt: TGTGCCAGCAGCCTTTCCGGGACTAGCTCCTACAATGAGCAGTTCTTC

j_gene: TRBJ2-7
v_gene: TRBV4-1
abundance: .
d_gene: TRBD2
CDR3aa: CASSDWTSGREYEQYF
CDR3nt: TGCGCCAGCAGCGATTGGACTAGCGGGAGGGAGTACGAGCAGTACTTC

j_gene: TRBJ1-2
v_gene: TRBV7-2
abundance: once
d_gene: .
CDR3aa: CASSLVGEAGYTF
CDR3nt: TGTGCCAGCAGCTTAGTAGGGGAGGCTGGCTACACCTTC

j_gene: TRBJ2-7
v_gene: TRBV2
abundance: .
d_gene: TRBD1
CDR3aa: CASSERGQGGEQYF
CDR3nt: TGTGCCAGCAGTGAGCGGGGACAGGGCGGCGAGCAGTACTTC

j_gene: TRBJ1-2
v_gene: TRBV12-3/TRBV12-4
abundance: .
d_gene: .
CDR3aa: CASSLVGSRGYTF
CDR3nt: TGTGCCAGCAGTTTAGTCGGGTCGCGGGGCTACACCTTC

j_gene: TRBJ2-7
v_gene: TRBV7-8
abundance: .
d_gene: TRBD2
CDR3aa: CASSLALAVEQYF
CDR3nt: TGTGCCAGCAGCTTAGCACTAGCGGTCGAGCAGTACTTC

j_gene: TRBJ2-4
v_gene: TRBV7-8
abundance: .
d_gene: TRBD1
CDR3aa: CASSITTGGKNIQYF
CDR3nt: TGTGCCAGCAGCATAACGACAGGGGGCAAAAACATTCAGTACTTC

j_gene: TRBJ1-4
v_gene: TRBV4-1
abundance: .
d_gene: TRBD1
CDR3aa: CASSPQGATNEKLFF
CDR3nt: TGCGCCAGCAGCCCCCAGGGGGCAACTAATGAAAAACTGTTTTTT

j_gene: TRBJ2-7
v_gene: TRBV5-1
abundance: .
d_gene: .
CDR3aa: CASSFGNYLSYEQYF
CDR3nt: TGCGCCAGCAGCTTTGGCAACTACCTCTCCTACGAGCAGTACTTC

j_gene: TRBJ1-2
v_gene: TRBV7-9
abundance: once
d_gene: TRBD1
CDR3aa: CASSRSDREHYGYTF
CDR3nt: TGTGCCAGCAGCCGGTCAGACAGGGAGCATTATGGCTACACCTTC

j_gene: TRBJ2-3
v_gene: TRBV6-6
abundance: .
d_gene: .
CDR3aa: CASKGGTDTQYF
CDR3nt: TGTGCCAGCAAGGGGGGCACAGATACGCAGTATTTT

j_gene: TRBJ2-1
v_gene: TRBV6-6
abundance: .
d_gene: .
CDR3aa: CASSFRTRTYNEQFF
CDR3nt: TGTGCCAGCAGTTTTAGGACAAGAACCTACAATGAGCAGTTCTTC

j_gene: TRBJ1-2
v_gene: TRBV12-3/TRBV12-4
abundance: .
d_gene: .
CDR3aa: CASSPGSDYGYTF
CDR3nt: TGTGCCAGCAGTCCAGGGTCAGACTATGGCTACACCTTC

j_gene: TRBJ2-5
v_gene: TRBV24-1
abundance: .
d_gene: .
CDR3aa: CATSQGLEETQYF
CDR3nt: TGTGCCACCAGCCAGGGTTTAGAAGAGACCCAGTACTTC

j_gene: TRBJ1-6
v_gene: TRBV19
abundance: few
d_gene: TRBD1
CDR3aa: CASSIRQGDSPLHF
CDR3nt: TGTGCCAGTAGTATCCGACAGGGTGATTCACCCCTCCACTTT

j_gene: TRBJ2-1
v_gene: TRBV7-8
abundance: .
d_gene: .
CDR3aa: CASSLLGGYNEQFF
CDR3nt: TGTGCCAGCAGCTTACTCGGAGGATACAATGAGCAGTTCTTC

j_gene: TRBJ2-5
v_gene: TRBV29-1
abundance: few
d_gene: TRBD2
CDR3aa: CSVHNAGAKYF
CDR3nt: TGCAGCGTTCATAATGCGGGAGCCAAGTACTTC

j_gene: TRBJ1-2
v_gene: TRBV5-4
abundance: .
d_gene: .
CDR3aa: CASSLGQDGGYTF
CDR3nt: TGTGCCAGCAGCTTGGGACAGGACGGCGGCTACACCTTC

j_gene: TRBJ2-3
v_gene: TRBV29-1
abundance: .
d_gene: .
CDR3aa: CSVEDGAMSSTDTQYF
CDR3nt: TGCAGCGTTGAAGATGGGGCCATGAGTAGCACAGATACGCAGTATTTT